This T cell receptor beta chain was retrieved from a study of graft-versus-host responses after intestinal transplantation. Background on the study: Recipients had transplants, and these were multivisceral, liver-intestinal, or isolated intestinal.

The study's findings and limits: Allograft graft-versus-host to host-versus-graft clonal ratios ran high in patients with graft-donor T cell macrochimerism.

Measured with immunoSEQ multiplex PCR; TCRdb has only the in-frame clones, and not every one. Among approximately 130,000 clones listed, around nine tenths were seen once. Germline V gene data show CDR1 as GTSNPN and CDR2 as SVGIG (reference sequence). V shed 4 bases and J 2 bases; nucleotides not matched to a gene: 6. This CDR3 has 14 amino acids. Concerning this clone itself: Its antigen is currently unknown.

This sequence originates from a human donor who received an intestinal transplant. Sample: unstimulated CD4+ T cells sorted from spleen or lymph node cells, taken before intestinal transplant. V is TRBV30 and J is TRBJ2-3, with 7 bases fitting TRBD2. The CDR3 loop reads CAWTHGGNTDTQYF. The CDR3 DNA follows: TGTGCCTGGACCCACGGGGGGAACACAGATACGCAGTATTTT. The full variable domain, with the rest looked up from reference TRBV30 and TRBJ2-3, is SQTIHQWPATLVQPVGSPLSLECTVEGTSNPNLYWYRQAAGRGLQLLFYSVGIGQISSEVPQNLSASRPQDRQFILSSKKLLLSDSGFYLCAWTHGGNTDTQYFGPGTRLTVL.